Following are 6 T cell receptor beta chains from one sample sequenced in a study of T-cell reconstitution after alpha-beta-depleted transplantation in children. Researchers prepared the TCRbeta library using unique molecular identifiers, the study reports. TCRdb itself ran the PCR reads through MiXCR, one entry per CDR3 protein. The sample yields about 190,000 distinct CDR3 sequences, roughly 6.8% seen once. This sample comprised PBMCs from the stem cell graft donor, obtained from the stem cell graft. These receptors were collected from a human donor who donated a stem cell graft to a child with Wiskott-Aldrich syndrome.

This clonotype was seen a few times. The chain recombines TRBV20-1 with TRBJ2-1, with D perhaps being TRBD1 or TRBD2 (6 bases each). CDR3 length: 14 amino acids. V was shortened by 2 bases and J by 8 bases, with 16 bases between the two germline ends. Germline V lookup: CDR1 DFQATT, CDR2 SNEGSKA (reference sequence). CDR3 DNA: TGCAGTGCTAGACGAACCGGGGGCATGGATGAGCAGTTCTTC. It codes for CSARRTGGMDEQFF.

This clonotype was counted ten times or more. The chain joins TRBV10-2 to TRBJ2-1, with TRBD2 matching 7 bases. With V trimmed by 6 bases and J by 0 bases, 5 bases remained unmatched. CDR1 is WSHSY and CDR2 is SAAADI in the germline V gene. The CDR3 runs 15 residues. This CDR3 is CASRPTGGSYNEQFF. CDR3 DNA sequence: TGCGCCAGCAGGCCGACGGGGGGCTCCTACAATGAGCAGTTCTTC.

This clonotype was detected ten times or more. This sequence joins TRBV20-1 and TRBJ1-2; 8 bases are a match to TRBD1. V lost 3 bases and J lost 4; bases outside the gene matches: 4. Germline V gene data show CDR1 as DFQATT and CDR2 as SNEGSKA (reference sequence). The CDR3 contains 13 residues. This CDR3 reads CSARAGQGYGYTF. The CDR3 DNA is TGCAGTGCTAGGGCCGGACAGGGCTATGGCTACACCTTC.

This clonotype came up many times. The chain uses TRBV27 and TRBJ2-7, with TRBD1 matching 9 bases. The CDR3 is 16 residues long. V gave up 5 bases and J gave up 1 base; unmatched junction bases: 9. The germline V gene has CDR1 MNHEY and CDR2 SMNVEV (reference sequence). The CDR3 is CASSAGFDRGSYEQYF. The CDR3 bases are TGTGCCAGCAGTGCGGGCTTTGACAGGGGGTCCTACGAGCAGTACTTC.

This clonotype has a count of ten or more. The V call is TRBV20-1, the J call TRBJ1-5; perhaps TRBD1 as D (6 bases). Trimming removed 3 bases from V and 3 bases from J, with 15 bases in between. Germline V gene lookup returns CDR1 DFQATT and CDR2 SNEGSKA (reference sequence). The CDR3 sequence is 15 residues long. Here the CDR3 DNA reads TGCAGTGCTAGGGTAAACAGGGAACTCAATCAGCCCCAGCATTTT. Translating gives CSARVNRELNQPQHF.

This clonotype was counted a few times. A much larger clonotype is one base distant, so this may be a read error. CDR3 coding DNA: TGCAGTGCTGACACTTGGGGGAACGGCACAGATATGCAGTATTTT. It yields the protein CSADTWGNGTDMQYF. This sequence joins TRBV20-1 and TRBJ2-3; D may match TRBD1 or TRBD2 (5 bases each). The CDR3 extends over 15 amino acids. Germline CDR1 and CDR2: DFQATT and SNEGSKA (reference sequence).